The 14 T cell receptor beta chains below all came from one sample that was sequenced in a study of patients and donors after allogeneic stem cell transplantation. TCRdb itself ran the RT-PCR reads through MiXCR, one entry per CDR3 protein. The table lists about 150,000 distinct CDR3 sequences, 24% of them singletons. The sequenced sample was blood, either unsorted or a sorted T cell fraction (not recorded which). The source of these receptors is a human donor who was either an allogeneic HSCT recipient or a stem cell or donor lymphocyte infusion donor (not recorded which). It is not recorded whose cells these are; they may come from a transplant donor.

This clonotype occurred a few times. V gene TRBV29-1 combines with J gene TRBJ2-7; 8 nucleotides line up with TRBD1. The CDR3 extends over 12 amino acids. V lost 6 bases and J lost 7; bases outside the gene matches: 8. CDR1 SQVTM and CDR2 ANQGSEA come from the germline V gene. The CDR3 nucleotides read TGCAGCGTCCTGAACAGGGGGACGGAGCAGTACTTC. Its protein is CSVLNRGTEQYF.

This clonotype was counted a few times. The rearrangement links TRBV7-9 to TRBJ1-1; D unresolved. V lost 3 bases and J lost 6, with 8 bases in between. Germline CDR1 and CDR2: SEHNR and FQNEAQ (reference sequence). The CDR3 consists of 12 residues. Here the CDR3 reads CASSFNRAEAFF. Here the CDR3 DNA reads TGTGCCAGCAGCTTTAACAGAGCTGAAGCTTTCTTT.

The V and J genes are TRBV5-1 and TRBJ1-1, with 10 bases fitting TRBD1. V was pared by 0 bases and J by 5 bases, with 7 bases of the junction left unmatched. The CDR3 sequence is 16 residues long. CDR1 and CDR2 from the germline V gene are SGHRS and YFSETQ. The CDR3 DNA sequence: TGCGCCAGCAGCTTGGCCAGTGACAGGGGGCTTACTGAAGCTTTCTTT. Translating it yields CASSLASDRGLTEAFF.

This clonotype was observed a few times. The rearrangement joins TRBV20-1 to TRBJ1-1, with a tentative D call TRBD1 (5 bases). V gave up 6 bases and J gave up 0 bases, with 11 bases separating them. CDR3 length: 13 residues. CDR1 is DFQATT and CDR2 is SNEGSKA in the germline V gene (reference sequence). The CDR3 here is CSANRNMNTEAFF. The CDR3 DNA sequence: TGCAGTGCCAACAGGAATATGAACACTGAAGCTTTCTTT.

This clonotype was recorded at least ten times. The V and J genes are TRBV20-1 and TRBJ1-1; 7 nucleotides agree with TRBD1. Germline trimming cut 2 bases from V and 4 bases from J; bases unmatched to any gene: 4. Germline lookup yields CDR1 DFQATT and CDR2 SNEGSKA (reference sequence). This CDR3 spans 13 amino acids. The DNA of the CDR3 is TGCAGTGCTAGACCTACAGGGGCCACTGAAGCTTTCTTT. Amino acid sequence: CSARPTGATEAFF.

This clonotype was counted only a few times. CDR3 sequence reads: CASSIRGARYTF. DNA of the CDR3: TGTGCCAGTAGTATACGGGGGGCCCGCTACACCTTC. The chain links TRBV19 to TRBJ1-2; possible D gene TRBD1, 6 bases. Germline-derived CDR1 and CDR2 are LNHDA and SQIVND (reference sequence). The CDR3 extends over 12 amino acids. V was clipped by 2 bases and J by 9 bases, with 10 bases between them.

J is TRBJ1-3 and V is TRBV18, with a tentative D call TRBD1 (5 bases). Looked up from germline, CDR1 is KGHSH and CDR2 is LQKENI. This CDR3 spans 15 amino acids. Trimming took 2 bases from V and 4 from J, leaving 12 bases between them. CDR3: CASSPGGARGNTIYF. CDR3 DNA: TGTGCCAGCTCACCAGGAGGGGCCAGGGGAAACACCATATATTTT.

The CDR3 spells CSARKVANSGNTIYF. In DNA form, the CDR3 reads TGCAGTGCCAGAAAGGTCGCGAACTCTGGAAACACCATATATTTT. The chain links TRBV20-1 to TRBJ1-3, with no clear D. The length of the CDR3 is 15 residues. Germline V gene lookup returns CDR1 DFQATT and CDR2 SNEGSKA (reference sequence). Trimming stripped 6 bases from V and 0 bases from J, with 15 bases between.

This clonotype has just a few counts. This sequence joins TRBV20-1 and TRBJ1-3; no definite D call. V was cut by 5 bases and J by 4 bases, with 6 bases left in between. Germline V gene data show CDR1 as DFQATT and CDR2 as SNEGSKA (reference sequence). The CDR3 loop spans 11 amino acids. The CDR3 loop is CSAPTGNTIYF. The DNA of the CDR3 is TGCAGTGCTCCTACCGGAAACACCATATATTTT.

This clonotype was recorded many times. V gene TRBV3-1 combines with J gene TRBJ2-2; D is perhaps TRBD2 (6 bases). Trimming pared 4 bases from V and 2 bases from J, leaving 11 bases between. The V gene's germline CDR1 is LGHDT and CDR2 YNNKEL (reference sequence). This CDR3 has 15 residues. This CDR3 reads CASSPRDRNTGELFF. In DNA, the CDR3 is TGTGCCAGCAGCCCGCGGGACCGAAACACCGGGGAGCTGTTTTTT.

The chain recombines TRBV7-2 with TRBJ1-2; TRBD1 is a possible D gene (6 bases). V was pared by 3 bases and J by 4 bases, with 12 bases between. Germline lookup yields CDR1 SGHTA and CDR2 FQGNSA. The CDR3 totals 14 residues. In DNA form, the CDR3 reads TGTGCCAGCAGCTTTGAACAGGGTTCCTATGGCTACACCTTC. It specifies CASSFEQGSYGYTF.

The rearrangement links TRBV4-3 to TRBJ2-7; 10 nucleotides line up with TRBD2. V was clipped by 0 bases and J by 0 bases; unmatched bases: 8. The germline CDR1 and CDR2 sequences are LGHNA and YSLEER. The CDR3 is made up of 18 amino acids. The CDR3 DNA is TGCGCCAGCAGCCAAGACCCACTAGCGGGGTACTCCTCCTACGAGCAGTACTTC. Translating it yields CASSQDPLAGYSSYEQYF.

This clonotype was seen more than once but under ten times. This chain joins TRBV7-9 and TRBJ2-7; D is perhaps TRBD1 or TRBD2 (5 bases each). Trimming shortened V by 1 base and J by 4 bases, and 26 bases separated the two germline ends. CDR3 length: 19 amino acids. The germline CDR1 and CDR2 sequences are SEHNR and FQNEAQ (reference sequence). The CDR3 region has the DNA TGTGCCAGCAGCTTAGTTGGTATCTTCCGGGACCGTGAGAATTACGAGCAGTACTTC. Its protein is CASSLVGIFRDRENYEQYF.

This clonotype has only a few counts. This chain uses TRBV12-3 or TRBV12-4 with TRBJ2-3; 7 bases are shared with TRBD2. The junction had 14 bases not matched to a gene; V was cut back by 4 bases and J by 4 bases. This CDR3 is built from 17 residues. DNA of the CDR3: TGTGCCAGCAGTTCGCCCGACATCGGGAGGCCCGCAGATACGCAGTATTTT. It translates to CASSSPDIGRPADTQYF.